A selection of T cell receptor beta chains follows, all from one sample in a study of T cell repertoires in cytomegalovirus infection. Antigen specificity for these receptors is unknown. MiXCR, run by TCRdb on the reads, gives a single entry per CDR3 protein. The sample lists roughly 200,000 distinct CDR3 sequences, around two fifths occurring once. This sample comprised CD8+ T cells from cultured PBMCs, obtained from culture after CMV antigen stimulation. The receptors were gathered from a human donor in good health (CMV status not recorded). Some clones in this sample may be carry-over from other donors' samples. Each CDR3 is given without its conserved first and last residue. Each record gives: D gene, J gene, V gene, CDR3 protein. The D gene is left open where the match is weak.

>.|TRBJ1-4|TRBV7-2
ASTPRGKGGEKLF
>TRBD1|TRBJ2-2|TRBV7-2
ASSTGVSGELF
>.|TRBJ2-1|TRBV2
ASSEVVVAGSSYNEQF
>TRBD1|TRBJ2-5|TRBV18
ASSPPTGLIETQY
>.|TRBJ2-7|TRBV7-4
ASSPTVYEQY
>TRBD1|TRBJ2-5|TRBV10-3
AISEPKQGDSRPYAETQY
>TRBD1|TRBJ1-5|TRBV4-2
ASSQETTGNQPQH
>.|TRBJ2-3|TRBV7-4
ASSQGGERADTQY
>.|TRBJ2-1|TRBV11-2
ASSLVSPGREQF
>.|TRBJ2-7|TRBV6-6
ASSDFQGDEQY
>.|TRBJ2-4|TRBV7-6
ASSPWTADYLAKNIQY
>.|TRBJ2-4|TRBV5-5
ASSLGQDLWQDIQY
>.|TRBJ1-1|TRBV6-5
ASSYGGPGSTEAF
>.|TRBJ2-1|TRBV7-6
ASSLAGGEQF
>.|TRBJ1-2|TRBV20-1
SARDLGARDYGYT
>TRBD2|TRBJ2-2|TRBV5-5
ASSPWEGTNTGELF
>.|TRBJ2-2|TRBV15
ATSNDRVTGELF
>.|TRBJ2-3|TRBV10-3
AIRTVTDTQY
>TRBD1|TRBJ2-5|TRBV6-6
ASSLGDRGLKETQY
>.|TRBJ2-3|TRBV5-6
ASSLQTDTQY
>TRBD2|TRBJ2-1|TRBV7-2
ASSFRLAGGSYNEQF
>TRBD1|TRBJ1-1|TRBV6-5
ASSLTGTGWPEAF
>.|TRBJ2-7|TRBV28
ASSLYQGAFSYEQY
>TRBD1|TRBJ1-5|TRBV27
ASSLNSAGTGGSQPQH
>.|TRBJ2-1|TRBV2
ASRNWETTYNEQF
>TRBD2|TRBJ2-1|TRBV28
ASSPSTSGVYNEQF
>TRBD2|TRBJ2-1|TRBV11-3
ASSLGSGRTYNEQF
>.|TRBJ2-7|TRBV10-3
AIRGEANEQY
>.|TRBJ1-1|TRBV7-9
ASSLSTGRITEAF
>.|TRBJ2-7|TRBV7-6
ASSLLTEPTEQY
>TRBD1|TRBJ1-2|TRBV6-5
ASSYSLLPGTGKYGYT
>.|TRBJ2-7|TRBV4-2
ASSQEALGSDEQY
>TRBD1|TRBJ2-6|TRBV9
ASSARTGESSGANVLT
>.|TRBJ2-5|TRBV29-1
SVEDEGFGEETQY
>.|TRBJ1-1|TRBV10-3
VTEGVGNTEAF
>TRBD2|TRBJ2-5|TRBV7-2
ASSLLASGMIETQY
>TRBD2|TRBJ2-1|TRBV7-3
ASSLTLAGGPSSYNEQF